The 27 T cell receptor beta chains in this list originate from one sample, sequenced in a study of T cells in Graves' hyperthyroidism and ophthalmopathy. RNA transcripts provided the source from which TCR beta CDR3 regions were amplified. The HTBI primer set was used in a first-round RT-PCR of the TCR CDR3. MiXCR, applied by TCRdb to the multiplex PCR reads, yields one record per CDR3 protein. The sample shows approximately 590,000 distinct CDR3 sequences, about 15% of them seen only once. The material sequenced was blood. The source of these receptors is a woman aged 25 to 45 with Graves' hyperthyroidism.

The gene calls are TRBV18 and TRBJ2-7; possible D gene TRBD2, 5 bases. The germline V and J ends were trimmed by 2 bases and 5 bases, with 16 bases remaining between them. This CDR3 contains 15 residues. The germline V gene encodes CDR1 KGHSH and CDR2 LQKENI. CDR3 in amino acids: CASSPGSGRTNEQYF. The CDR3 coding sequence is TGTGCCAGCTCACCAGGGTCGGGGAGAACCAACGAGCAGTACTTC. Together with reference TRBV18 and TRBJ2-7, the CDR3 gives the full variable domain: NAGVMQNPRHLVRRRGQEARLRCSPMKGHSHVYWYRQLPEEGLKFMVYLQKENIIDESGMPKERFSAEFPKEGPSILRIQQVVRGDSAAYFCASSPGSGRTNEQYFGPGTRLTVT.

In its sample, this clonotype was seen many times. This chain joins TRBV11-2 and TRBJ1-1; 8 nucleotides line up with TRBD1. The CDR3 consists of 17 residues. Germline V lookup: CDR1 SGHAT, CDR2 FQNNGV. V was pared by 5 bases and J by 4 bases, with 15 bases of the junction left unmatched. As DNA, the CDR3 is TGTGCCAGCAGCCGGACGGACAGGGTGTCATCGGGCACTGAAGCTTTCTTT. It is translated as CASSRTDRVSSGTEAFF.

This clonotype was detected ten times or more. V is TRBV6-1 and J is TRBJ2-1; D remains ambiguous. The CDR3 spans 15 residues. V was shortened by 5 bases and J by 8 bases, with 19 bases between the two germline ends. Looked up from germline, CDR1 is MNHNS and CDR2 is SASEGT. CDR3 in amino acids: CASSYPGRVRDEQFF. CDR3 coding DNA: TGTGCCAGCAGTTACCCTGGACGCGTACGCGATGAGCAGTTCTTC.

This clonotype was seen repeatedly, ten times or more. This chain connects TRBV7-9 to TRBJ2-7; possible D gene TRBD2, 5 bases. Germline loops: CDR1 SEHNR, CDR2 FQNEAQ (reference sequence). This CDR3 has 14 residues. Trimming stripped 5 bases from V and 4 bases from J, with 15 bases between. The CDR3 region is CASSQPGVEYEQYF. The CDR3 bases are TGTGCCAGCAGCCAGCCCGGGGTGGAGTACGAGCAGTACTTC.

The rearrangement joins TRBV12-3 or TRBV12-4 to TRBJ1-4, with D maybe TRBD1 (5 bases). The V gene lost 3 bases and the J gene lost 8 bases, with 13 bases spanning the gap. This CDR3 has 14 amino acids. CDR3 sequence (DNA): TGTGCCAGCAGTTTTCAGGGAGGGGACGAAAAACTGTTTTTT. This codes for CASSFQGGDEKLFF.

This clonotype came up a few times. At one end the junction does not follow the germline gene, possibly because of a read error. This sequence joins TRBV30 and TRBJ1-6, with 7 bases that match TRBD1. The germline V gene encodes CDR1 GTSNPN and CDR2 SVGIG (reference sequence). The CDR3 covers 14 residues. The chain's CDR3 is CAWSARQGDSLLHF. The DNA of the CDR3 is TGTGCCTGGAGTGCCCGACAGGGTGATTCACTCCTCCACTTT.

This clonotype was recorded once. The CDR3, as DNA: TGTGCCAGCAGTTACCTCCCCAGGGTCGGGGACACTGAAGCTTTCTTT. Amino acid sequence: CASSYLPRVGDTEAFF. The rearrangement joins TRBV6-2 or TRBV6-3 to TRBJ1-1, with D possibly TRBD1 on 5 matching bases. The length of the CDR3 is 16 residues. Per the germline V gene, CDR1 is MNHEY and CDR2 is SVGEGT. V lost 2 bases, J lost 3 bases, and 16 bases lay in between.

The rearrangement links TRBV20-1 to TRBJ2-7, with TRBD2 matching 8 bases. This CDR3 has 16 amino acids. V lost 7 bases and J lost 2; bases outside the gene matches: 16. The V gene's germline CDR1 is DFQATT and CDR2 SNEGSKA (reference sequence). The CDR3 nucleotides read TGCAGTGGGGGGCGGGGGGCCGAGCGAGGGCCCTACGAGCAGTACTTC. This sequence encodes CSGGRGAERGPYEQYF.

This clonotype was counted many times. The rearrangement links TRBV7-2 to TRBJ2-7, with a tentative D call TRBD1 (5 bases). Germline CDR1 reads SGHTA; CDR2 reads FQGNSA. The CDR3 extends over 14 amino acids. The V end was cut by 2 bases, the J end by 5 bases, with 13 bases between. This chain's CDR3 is CASSLFAGKDEQYF. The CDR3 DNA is TGTGCCAGCAGCTTATTCGCAGGGAAGGACGAGCAGTACTTC.

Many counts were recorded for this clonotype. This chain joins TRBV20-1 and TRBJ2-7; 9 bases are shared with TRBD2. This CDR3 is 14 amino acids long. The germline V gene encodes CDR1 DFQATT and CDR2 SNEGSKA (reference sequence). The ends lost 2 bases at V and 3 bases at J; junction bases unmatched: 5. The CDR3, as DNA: TGCAGTGCTAGATTAGCGGGAGTCGACTACGAGCAGTACTTC. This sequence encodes CSARLAGVDYEQYF.

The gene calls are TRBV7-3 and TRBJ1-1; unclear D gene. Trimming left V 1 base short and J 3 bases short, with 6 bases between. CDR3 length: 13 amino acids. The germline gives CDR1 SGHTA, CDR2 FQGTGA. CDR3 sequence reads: CASSLSLHTEAFF. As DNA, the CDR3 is TGTGCCAGCAGCTTAAGTCTACACACTGAAGCTTTCTTT.

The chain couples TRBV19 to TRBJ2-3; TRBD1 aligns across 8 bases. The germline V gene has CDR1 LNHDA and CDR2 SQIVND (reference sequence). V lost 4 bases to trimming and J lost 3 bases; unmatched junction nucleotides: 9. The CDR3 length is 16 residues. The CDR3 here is CASSTNRGVPTDTQYF. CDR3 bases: TGTGCCAGTAGTACAAACAGGGGGGTTCCGACAGATACGCAGTATTTT.

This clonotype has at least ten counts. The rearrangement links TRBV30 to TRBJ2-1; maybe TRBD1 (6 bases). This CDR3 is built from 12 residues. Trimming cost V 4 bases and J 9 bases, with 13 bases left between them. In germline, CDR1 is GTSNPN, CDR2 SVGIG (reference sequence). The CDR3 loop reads CAWKQGFSEQFF. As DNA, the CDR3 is TGTGCCTGGAAACAGGGTTTTAGTGAGCAGTTCTTC.

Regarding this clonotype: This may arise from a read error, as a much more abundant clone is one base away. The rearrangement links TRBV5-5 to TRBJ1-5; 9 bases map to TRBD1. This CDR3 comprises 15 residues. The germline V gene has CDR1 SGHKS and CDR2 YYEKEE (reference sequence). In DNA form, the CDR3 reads TGTGTCAGCAGCGCTCCGGGACAGGGATGGCAGCCCCAGCATTTT. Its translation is CVSSAPGQGWQPQHF.

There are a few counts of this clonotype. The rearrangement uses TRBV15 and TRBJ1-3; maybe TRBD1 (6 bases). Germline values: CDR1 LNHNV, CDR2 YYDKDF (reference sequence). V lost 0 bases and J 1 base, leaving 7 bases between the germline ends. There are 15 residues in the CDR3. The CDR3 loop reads CATSREQGSGNTIYF. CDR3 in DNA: TGTGCCACCAGCAGAGAACAGGGATCTGGAAACACCATATATTTT.

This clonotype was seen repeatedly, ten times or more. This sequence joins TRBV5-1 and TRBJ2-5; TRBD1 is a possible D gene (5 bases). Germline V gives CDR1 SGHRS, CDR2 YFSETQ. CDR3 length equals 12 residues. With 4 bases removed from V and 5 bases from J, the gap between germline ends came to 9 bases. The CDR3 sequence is CASSGQGETQYF. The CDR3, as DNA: TGCGCCAGCAGCGGGCAGGGCGAGACCCAGTACTTC.

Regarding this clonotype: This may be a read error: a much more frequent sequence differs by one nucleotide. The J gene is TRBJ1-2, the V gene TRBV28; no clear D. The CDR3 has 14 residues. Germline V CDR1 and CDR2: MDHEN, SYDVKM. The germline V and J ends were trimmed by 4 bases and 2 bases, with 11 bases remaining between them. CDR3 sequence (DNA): TGTGCCAGCAGTTCCGCCTCATCAAACTATGGCTACACCTTC. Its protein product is CASSSASSNYGYTF.

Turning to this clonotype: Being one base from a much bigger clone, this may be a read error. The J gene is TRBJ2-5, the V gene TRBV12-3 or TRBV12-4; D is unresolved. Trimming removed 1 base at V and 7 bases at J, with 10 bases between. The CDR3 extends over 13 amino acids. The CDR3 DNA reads TGTGCCAGCAGTTTAGGGGCAGGTGGGACCCAGTACTTC. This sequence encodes CASSLGAGGTQYF.

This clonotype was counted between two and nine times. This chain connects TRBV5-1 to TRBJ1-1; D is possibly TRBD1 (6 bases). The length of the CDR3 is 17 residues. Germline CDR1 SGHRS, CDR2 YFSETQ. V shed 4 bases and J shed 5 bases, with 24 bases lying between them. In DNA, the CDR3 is TGCGCCAGCAGCCCCCTAAGATGGGGGCCGAGTGGGACTGAAGCTTTCTTT. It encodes CASSPLRWGPSGTEAFF.

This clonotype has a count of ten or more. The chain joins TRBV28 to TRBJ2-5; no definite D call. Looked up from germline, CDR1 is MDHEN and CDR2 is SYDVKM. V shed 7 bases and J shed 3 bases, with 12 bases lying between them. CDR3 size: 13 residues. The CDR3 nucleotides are TGTGCCAGCAAAACCGACCGAAAAGAGACCCAGTACTTC. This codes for CASKTDRKETQYF.

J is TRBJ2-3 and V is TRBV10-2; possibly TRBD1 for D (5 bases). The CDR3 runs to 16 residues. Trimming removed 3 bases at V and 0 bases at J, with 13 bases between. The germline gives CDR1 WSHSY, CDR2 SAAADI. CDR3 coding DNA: TGCGCCAGCAGTGAAAGGCAAGGGGCTAGCACAGATACGCAGTATTTT. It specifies CASSERQGASTDTQYF.

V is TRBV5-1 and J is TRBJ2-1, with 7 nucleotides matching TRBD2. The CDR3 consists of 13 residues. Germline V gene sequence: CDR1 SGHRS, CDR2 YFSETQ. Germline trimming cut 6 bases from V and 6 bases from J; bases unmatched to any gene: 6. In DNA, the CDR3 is TGCGCCAGCACCAGGGAGGGCAGCAATGAGCAGTTCTTC. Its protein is CASTREGSNEQFF.

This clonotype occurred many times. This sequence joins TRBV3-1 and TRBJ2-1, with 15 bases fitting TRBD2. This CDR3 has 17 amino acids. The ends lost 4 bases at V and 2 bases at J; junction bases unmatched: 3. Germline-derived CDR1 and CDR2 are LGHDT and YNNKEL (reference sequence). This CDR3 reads CASSPGLAGGPYNEQFF. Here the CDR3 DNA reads TGTGCCAGCAGCCCGGGACTAGCGGGAGGCCCCTACAATGAGCAGTTCTTC.

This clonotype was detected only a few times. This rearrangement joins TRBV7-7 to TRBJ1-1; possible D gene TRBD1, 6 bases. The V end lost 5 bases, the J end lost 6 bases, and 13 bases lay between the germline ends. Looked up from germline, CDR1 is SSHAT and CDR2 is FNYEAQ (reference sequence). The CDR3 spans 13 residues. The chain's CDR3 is CASSVDSGSEAFF. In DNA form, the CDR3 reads TGTGCCAGCAGCGTGGACAGTGGTTCTGAAGCTTTCTTT.

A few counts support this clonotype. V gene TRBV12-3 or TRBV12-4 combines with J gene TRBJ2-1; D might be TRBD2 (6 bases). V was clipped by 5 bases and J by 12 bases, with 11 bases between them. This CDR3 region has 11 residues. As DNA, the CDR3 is TGTGCCAGCAGTCCGGGACTCGGGCAGTTCTTC. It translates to CASSPGLGQFF.

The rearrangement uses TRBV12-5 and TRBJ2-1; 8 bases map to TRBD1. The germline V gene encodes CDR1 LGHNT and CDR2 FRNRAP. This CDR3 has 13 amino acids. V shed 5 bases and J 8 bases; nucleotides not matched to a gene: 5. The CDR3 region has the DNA TGTGCTAGTGGTAACGGACAGGGCGATGAGCAGTTCTTC. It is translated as CASGNGQGDEQFF.

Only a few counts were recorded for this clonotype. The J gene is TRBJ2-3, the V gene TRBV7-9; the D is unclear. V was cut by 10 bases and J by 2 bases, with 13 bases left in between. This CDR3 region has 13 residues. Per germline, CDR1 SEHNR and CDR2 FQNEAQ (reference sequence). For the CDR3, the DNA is TGTGCCATCGGCGGAACCCTCACAGATACGCAGTATTTT. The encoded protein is CAIGGTLTDTQYF.